The rows below give T cell receptor beta chains drawn from one sample of a study of shared clonotypes between healthy human individuals. Produced via immunoSEQ multiplex PCR; TCRdb's table is partial and in-frame only. The sample consists of about 2.1 million clones, over 85% of them appearing once. Source material: naive CD8+ T cells from PBMCs. These receptors all stem from a man between 18 and 35 years old in good health. Some clones in this sample may be carry-over from other donors' samples. Each CDR3 is given with its conserved first and last residue. A D gene is named only where the DNA matches it firmly. The listing skips clone size in some rows; elsewhere it reads once, few, many or a size class.

d_call,j_call,clone_size,v_call,cdr3_nt,cdr3_aa
-,TRBJ2-3,-,TRBV9,TGTGCCAGCAGCGTAGCAGGATTTGCTAGCACAGATACGCAGTATTTT,CASSVAGFASTDTQYF
-,TRBJ2-5,-,TRBV27,TGTGCCAGCAGCGGATTTTCTGACAGGTCGCAAGAGACCCAGTACTTC,CASSGFSDRSQETQYF
TRBD1,TRBJ2-7,once,TRBV19,TGTGCCAGTAGTATAGAGGCAGGGGGTATCTACGAGCAGTACTTC,CASSIEAGGIYEQYF
-,TRBJ2-1,-,TRBV25-1,TGTGCCAGCGGAACCGACAGGGAGGGTACCTACAATGAGCAGTTCTTC,CASGTDREGTYNEQFF
-,TRBJ2-7,-,TRBV10-3,TGTGCCATCAGTGAGCTCGGGGGAACCTACGAGCAGTACTTC,CAISELGGTYEQYF
-,TRBJ2-1,-,TRBV29-1,TGCAGCGTTGAAGATCGGGTGAGAAGTGAGCAGTTCTTC,CSVEDRVRSEQFF
-,TRBJ2-1,-,TRBV4-1,TGCGCCAGCAGCCAATCGATCACTAGCAACAATGAGCAGTTCTTC,CASSQSITSNNEQFF
TRBD2,TRBJ2-7,-,TRBV27,TGTGCCAGCATTCCCCAGGCGGGAGTGTCTGAGCAGTACTTC,CASIPQAGVSEQYF
-,TRBJ1-2,-,TRBV28,TGTGCCAGCAGGGATCCGACGGAGACTAACTATGGCTACACCTTC,CASRDPTETNYGYTF
TRBD2,TRBJ2-3,-,TRBV6-5,TGTGCCAGCAGTTACTTAACGACTAGCGGCACAGATACGCAGTATTTT,CASSYLTTSGTDTQYF
TRBD1,TRBJ2-1,-,TRBV9,TGTGCCAGCAGCGTAGAGGACAGGGTGAATGAGCAGTTCTTC,CASSVEDRVNEQFF
-,TRBJ2-7,once,TRBV6-5,TGTGCCAGCATCAAGGGCTGGGGCTACGAGCAGTACTTC,CASIKGWGYEQYF
TRBD1,TRBJ2-7,-,TRBV2,TGTGCCAGCAGTGAAGCATCCGGGACAGGGCTCTACGAGCAGTACTTC,CASSEASGTGLYEQYF
-,TRBJ2-7,-,TRBV5-6,TGTGCCAGCAGCTTGCGTCGGCGGGCCTACGAGCAGTACTTC,CASSLRRRAYEQYF
-,TRBJ1-1,few,TRBV4-3,TGCGCCAGCAGCCAAGATTGGGGCGCCAACACTGAAGCTTTCTTT,CASSQDWGANTEAFF
TRBD1,TRBJ2-5,-,TRBV25-1,TGTGCCAGCAGTAACGGACAGGGCGCAGGAGAGACCCAGTACTTC,CASSNGQGAGETQYF
-,TRBJ1-5,-,TRBV21-1,TGTGCCAGCAGCCAAAGGGACAGGGGAAAGTGTTCGAGCAATCAGCCCCAGCATTTT,CASSQRDRGKCSSNQPQHF
-,TRBJ2-7,-,TRBV15,TGTGCCACCAGCAGGACTAGGGACCACTGGCAGTACTTC,CATSRTRDHWQYF
-,TRBJ2-7,-,TRBV11-2,TGTGCCAGCAGCGTCGTCGGGTACTCCTACGAGCAGTACTTC,CASSVVGYSYEQYF
-,TRBJ2-2,-,TRBV19,TGTGCCAGTAGGCTCCGGGGGCTAGCGAACACCGGGGAGCTGTTTTTT,CASRLRGLANTGELFF